The T cell receptor (beta chain) described here comes from a study of blood T cells in healthy people across ages. Whole-study findings and limits: More naive CD4+ cells and higher diversity were found in long-lived than in aged donors.

All donors came from Russia, were Caucasian and healthy, and spanned ages roughly 6 to 100. The authors ran a second PCR of roughly 7 to 11 cycles using a sample-barcoded 5' primer and a J-beta primer mix. TCRdb reanalysed the 5' RACE reads using MiXCR and keeps one entry per CDR3 protein. The sample consists of around 1,000,000 distinct CDR3 sequences, approximately 26% of them appearing once. This clonotype was detected a few times. Its antigen is not identified. The same sample was also used in a study of T cells of mothers and their children.

This TCR derives from a girl aged 2-10 years in good health. The sample was blood.

The CDR3 spells CASSGPYSQETQYF. The CDR3 coding sequence is TGTGCCAGCAGTGGGCCGTACAGCCAAGAGACCCAGTACTTC. The chain links TRBV2 to TRBJ2-5; D call uncertain. This CDR3 contains 14 residues. Trimming took 4 bases from V and 1 from J, leaving 10 bases between them. Germline-derived CDR1 and CDR2 are SNHLY and FYNNEI.